The rows below give T cell receptor beta chains drawn from one sample of a study of shared clonotypes between healthy human individuals. TCRdb's table, derived via immunoSEQ multiplex PCR, lists solely in-frame clones and lacks some. Among about 1.9 million clones, just over 90% were seen once, and the ten largest hold around 1.7%. Sequencing used naive CD8+ T cells from PBMCs. Receptors originate from a man aged 18 to 30 in good health. Some clones in this sample may be carry-over from other donors' samples. The CDR3 runs from the conserved cysteine through the conserved F or W. A D gene is named only where the DNA matches it firmly. Clone size appears in some rows only: once, few, many, or a class for an expanded clone.

abundance | j_gene | d_gene | v_gene | len | CDR3aa | CDR3nt
NA | TRBJ2-1 | TRBD2 | TRBV27 | 15 | CASKLAGSSYNEQFF | TGTGCCAGCAAGCTAGCGGGAAGCTCCTACAATGAGCAGTTCTTC
NA | TRBJ1-3 | TRBD1 | TRBV15 | 15 | CATSDRGFSGNTIYF | TGTGCCACCAGTGACAGGGGCTTCTCTGGAAACACCATATATTTT
NA | TRBJ2-1 | NA | TRBV7-7 | 16 | CASSFEIASSYNEQFF | TGTGCCAGCAGCTTTGAGATTGCAAGCTCCTACAATGAGCAGTTCTTC
NA | TRBJ2-1 | NA | TRBV6-1 | 14 | CASSEVSPYNEQFF | TGTGCCAGCAGTGAAGTAAGCCCTTACAATGAGCAGTTCTTC
NA | TRBJ1-1 | TRBD1 | TRBV6-5 | 15 | CASQTTGPLNTEAFF | TGTGCCAGCCAAACGACAGGGCCTCTGAACACTGAAGCTTTCTTT
once | TRBJ1-4 | NA | TRBV28 | 14 | CASSRVATNEKLFF | TGTGCCAGCAGTCGGGTTGCAACTAATGAAAAACTGTTTTTT
once | TRBJ1-1 | NA | TRBV5-5 | 14 | CASSLSSGYTEAFF | TGTGCCAGCAGCTTAAGTTCAGGGTACACTGAAGCTTTCTTT
NA | TRBJ1-5 | NA | TRBV10-3 | 13 | CAISLKGDQPQHF | TGTGCCATCAGCCTAAAGGGAGATCAGCCCCAGCATTTT
NA | TRBJ1-1 | NA | TRBV7-9 | 16 | CASSPEIARANTEAFF | TGTGCCAGCAGCCCGGAGATCGCCAGAGCGAACACTGAAGCTTTCTTT
once | TRBJ2-1 | NA | TRBV28 | 13 | CASSPRTNAEQFF | TGTGCCAGCAGCCCCCGGACTAACGCTGAGCAGTTCTTC
NA | TRBJ2-2 | NA | TRBV6-6 | 14 | CASSYATNTGELFF | TGTGCCAGCAGTTACGCTACCAACACCGGGGAGCTGTTTTTT
once | TRBJ1-4 | NA | TRBV2 | 12 | CASSELGEKLFF | TGTGCCAGCAGTGAATTGGGCGAAAAACTGTTTTTT
NA | TRBJ1-1 | NA | TRBV14 | 13 | CASSPGGGTEAFF | TGTGCCAGCAGCCCCGGTGGCGGCACTGAAGCTTTCTTT
NA | TRBJ1-1 | TRBD1 | TRBV15 | 14 | CATSTGTGKTEAFF | TGTGCCACCAGCACTGGGACAGGGAAAACTGAAGCTTTCTTT
NA | TRBJ2-5 | NA | TRBV25-1 | 15 | CASSETGRAQETQYF | TGTGCCAGCAGTGAGACGGGACGCGCGCAAGAGACCCAGTACTTC
NA | TRBJ2-3 | TRBD1 | TRBV27 | 15 | CASSLLGQGEDTQYF | TGTGCCAGCAGTTTATTGGGGCAGGGGGAAGATACGCAGTATTTT
NA | TRBJ2-7 | NA | TRBV27 | 14 | CASSEKGVNYEQYF | TGTGCCAGCAGTGAGAAGGGGGTGAACTACGAGCAGTACTTC
once | TRBJ2-1 | TRBD2 | TRBV7-6 | 16 | CASLSGRGLSYNEQFF | TGTGCCAGCCTAAGCGGGAGAGGGCTGTCCTACAATGAGCAGTTCTTC
NA | TRBJ2-7 | NA | TRBV28 | 14 | CASSFPGLYYEQYF | TGTGCCAGCAGTTTCCCGGGTCTTTACTACGAGCAGTACTTC
NA | TRBJ2-3 | TRBD1 | TRBV9 | 13 | CASSPGGPDTQYF | TGTGCCAGCAGCCCAGGGGGCCCAGATACGCAGTATTTT
NA | TRBJ1-1 | TRBD1 | TRBV4-1 | 16 | CASSQHLQGADTEAFF | TGCGCCAGCAGCCAACATCTGCAGGGGGCAGACACTGAAGCTTTCTTT
NA | TRBJ2-1 | TRBD2 | TRBV5-6 | 17 | CASSLLTGGPVGNEQFF | TGTGCCAGCAGCTTACTCACGGGAGGGCCTGTCGGGAATGAGCAGTTCTTC